This record looks at one TCR beta chain sequence and its context. Its antigen is unknown. Base qualities were left out, and no much larger clone turns up one base away. The data are from a study of CD8+ T cells in alopecia areata (dated by TCRdb to the late 2010s). Looking at the study overall: The treated patients took part in an open-label pilot trial in which moderate-to-severe alopecia areata was treated with oral tofacitinib at 5 to 10 mg twice daily. In humans, TCRbeta sequencing was performed on scalp tissue and on sorted CD4+ and CD8+ peripheral blood T cells from healthy controls and from patients with patchy or totalis/universalis alopecia areata. The SALT score, which quantifies the percentage of affected scalp surface area, was used to measure disease severity in treated patients. Biopsies were taken from tofacitinib-treated patients at baseline and again at 4 and 24 weeks into treatment, and several of those patients also had a later scalp biopsy. In both human patients and the C3H/HeJ mouse model, the study applied high-throughput TCRbeta sequencing to look at T cell clonal expansion in alopecia areata. The RNA source kit depended on sample type: the PAXgene miRNA kit for fixed scalp, the miRNeasy kit for PBMCs, and the RNeasy kit for mouse skin. Patients stayed on tofacitinib for 6 to 18 months and then had 6 months of follow-up off drug so that delayed response and recurrence could be assessed. immunoSEQ multiplex PCR using 35 Vbeta forward primers and 13 Jbeta reverse primers was used to amplify TCRbeta CDR3 regions. Scalp clonality was compared among normal scalp (n=4), patchy alopecia areata scalp (n=8), and alopecia totalis/universalis scalp (n=8).

The CDR1 and CDR2 encoded by the germline V gene (reference sequence) are GTSNPN and SVGIG. The CDR3, from cysteine to phenylalanine, totals 14 residues. CDR3 DNA only is kept here, 42 bases in frame from base 1. Compared with germline, V lacks 4 bases and J lacks 4 bases; bases without a gene match: 6. Library construction relied on the immunoSEQ multiplex PCR assay. For TCR sequencing, RNA was extracted from every sample and reverse transcribed into cDNA to serve as template. SuperScript III was used for first-strand cDNA synthesis, primed with a 2:1 mix of oligo-dT and random hexamers. A synthetic immune receptor repertoire was used to gauge amplification bias, and whatever bias remained was removed computationally. Per the authors' processing: After raw reads were preprocessed to remove errors, the CDR3 was defined following IMGT conventions as running from the conserved cysteine to phenylalanine. To get clonality, Shannon entropy was normalized by log2 of the number of productive unique TCRs and the result was subtracted from 1. Whether scalp clones were CD4 or CD8 was inferred by matching scalp TCRbeta sequences against CD4 and CD8 repertoires sorted from blood. TCRdb obtained this table from immuneACCESS and retained in-frame rearrangements with V and J assigned. These tables miss some clones; where compared with another copy, unresolved V genes account for less than half of the shortfall, and the remainder is unexplained. V and J calls and clone size follow that table, whereas D and trimming were derived from the DNA. The sample table records about 94,000 clones; around 71% of these occur just once. 17% of the sample is in the top ten clones.

Points the paper makes about the study in general: Scalp clonality and the number of expanded CD8+ clones among the top 100 scalp clones were significantly decreased by tofacitinib. Compared with mice, TCR sequences shared between patients were less clear, possibly partly because of HLA diversity across the patient population. Many expanded lesional clones persisted in scalp and blood during tofacitinib treatment, which may partly explain relapse after stopping treatment. Unlike mouse skin, which is dominated by gammadelta T cells, normal human skin has resident alphabeta T cells that are also sequenced, and this complicates analysis of the scalp TCR repertoire. Compared with normal scalp, lesional scalp, particularly in alopecia totalis/universalis, had higher clonality and more expanded CD8+ clones, which suggests antigenic drive. Because the treated cohort was small and had only one nonresponder, larger studies are needed to examine links between baseline CD8+ expansion and response.

The sample's treatment or condition label, in plain terms: oral pan-JAK inhibitor, 5-10 mg twice daily. Lesional scalp punch biopsies and peripheral blood were obtained from alopecia areata patients. After PBMCs were isolated by density centrifugation and stained for CD3, CD4 and CD8, a FACSAria was used to sort CD4+ and CD8+ T cells. This clonotype originated in a human donor with alopecia areata. Sequencing used CD8+ T cells sorted from blood, obtained at week 44, from a patient treated with tofacitinib. Recombination joined TRBV30 with TRBJ2-1; 8 bases in the junction line up with TRBD2. The CDR3 region reads CAWNFGGGYNEQFF. The DNA sequence reads TGTGCCTGGAATTTCGGCGGGGGGTACAATGAGCAGTTCTTC. Beyond the CDR3, the reference TRBV30 and TRBJ2-1 genes provide the residues; the full variable domain reads: SQTIHQWPATLVQPVGSPLSLECTVEGTSNPNLYWYRQAAGRGLQLLFYSVGIGQISSEVPQNLSASRPQDRQFILSSKKLLLSDSGFYLCAWNFGGGYNEQFFGPGTRLTVL.